Listed here is a single T cell receptor (beta chain). The antigen it binds to is not known. No clone much larger than this one lies a single base away; base qualities are absent. This entry belongs to a study of shared clonotypes between healthy human individuals (dated by TCRdb to the early 2020s). About the full investigation: The cohort comprised a couple of women and three men aged 18 to 49 years. For each donor, CD4 naive and CD4 memory were each run on three plates, CD8 naive on two plates, and CD8 memory on one plate. The study deeply sequenced blood TCR repertoires of about 5 healthy adults to estimate repertoire size and the extent of clonotype sharing between individuals. Libraries were prepared and TCR repertoires were sequenced by different laboratories using diverse techniques, in order to increase sequencing depth and limit assay-specific biases. Each donor's leukapheresis produced roughly between about 0.8 and 8.9 billion PBMCs. Study-level results and caveats: Incomplete sequencing was indicated by rarefaction of sorted-subset datasets, despite the large sequencing depth. Naive subsets generally had larger estimated clonotype richness than memory subsets. The small number of donors limited the genetic and exposure-history diversity represented. Compared with non-shared clonotypes, the clonotypes found in all four sorted-subset donors had higher generation probabilities. Sampling was restricted to blood, and TCR repertoires in tissues likely differ from the TCR repertoires found in blood. Based on pairwise subsampling, the degree of clonotype sharing among donors was expected to be affected by sequencing depth. Roughly 5.2% of naive CD4, around 4% of naive CD8, approximately 2.2% of memory CD4, and around 0.42% of memory CD8 clonotypes were shared across a few donors.

Using the deep immunoSEQ assay, TCR CDR3 regions were amplified from genomic DNA by multiplex PCR. Genomic DNA extracted from each cell subset was distributed evenly over all wells of several immunoSEQ 96-well plates, and each plate served as one replicate. For sorted subsets, 200 to 250 ng of genomic DNA, equivalent to around 29,000 T cell genomes, went into each replicate PCR. Purified libraries were measured with a Qubit 3.0 fluorometer, size-checked on a Bioanalyzer 2100, and measured again with the KAPA Library Quantification kit. Each immunoSEQ 96-well plate was sequenced on its own single-read 150-cycle Illumina NextSeq 550 flow cell. As for how the authors treated the data: Because only junctional sequences without quality scores were contained in the immunoSEQ output, filtering matching that applied to full-length reads could not be performed. Sequences were annotated with PyIR, a Python wrapper for IgBLAST v1.9, using IMGT germline references to assign V/J genes and CDR3. Any read was removed if the V/J assignment was weak (E-value above 1e-6), the CDR3 was missing, or the read contained stop codons, out-of-frame junctions, or ambiguous translated residues. V3J clonotypes were defined as sequences sharing the same inferred V gene, J gene, and CDR3 amino acid sequence. Percentage overlap between repertoires was calculated by dividing the number of shared unique clonotypes by the size of the smaller repertoire. Repertoire richness was assessed with RTK rarefaction, the Chao1 estimator, and Recon v2.1 estimates of unobserved clonotypes. Generation probabilities were computed with OLGA for all TCRbeta clonotypes obtained by the gDNA method from several donors. The immuneACCESS repertoire file appears here via TCRdb, limited to in-frame rearrangements. These files lack a portion of the clones; in checked studies, under half of the deficit traces to unresolved V genes, and the cause of the others is not known. V and J calls and clone size are those listed in that table; D and trimming were worked out from the DNA. The sample has about 2.4 million clones on record, just over 90% of them singletons. The top ten clonotypes cover roughly 0.15% of the sample.

The donors were healthy, HIV-negative adults with no recently reported acute infections or vaccinations. Every donor was a Caucasian adult living in Nashville, Tennessee, USA. CD4+ T cells were enriched by magnetic negative selection, after which naive cells were positively selected on CD45RA and the negative fraction was taken as the memory subset. Blood was collected by leukapheresis, and PBMCs were isolated by Ficoll-Histopaque density gradient centrifugation and then cryopreserved in liquid nitrogen vapor phase. Analytical flow cytometry was used to check the purity and quantity of each magnetically sorted T cell population. Genomic DNA was isolated from every sorted fraction and measured by UV absorbance on a Nanodrop 2000c. V sheds 2 bases and J sheds 1 base, leaving 23 bases between their ends. Taken from the germline V gene (reference sequence), the CDR1 and CDR2 loops are LNHDA and SQIVND. From its cysteine to its phenylalanine, the CDR3 spans 19 amino acids. Here the CDR3 DNA is all that survives: 57 bases in frame from base 1.

This sequence was found in a young man in good health. Sequenced material: naive CD4+ T cells sorted from blood. In the paper's terms, the cell subset or site label means: CD45RA+ positively selected. The sequence joins TRBV19 to TRBJ1-2, and the D gene may be TRBD1, 6 bases matching. CDR3 reads: CASSITAPRGGADNYGYTF. The DNA sequence is as follows: TGTGCCAGTAGTATAACAGCGCCCAGAGGGGGAGCGGATAACTATGGCTACACCTTC.